This T cell receptor beta chain derives from a study of T-cell reconstitution after alpha-beta-depleted transplantation in children (dated by TCRdb to the mid-2010s). Concerning the study at large: T-cell immune reconstitution after TCRalphabeta/CD19-depleted allogeneic hematopoietic cell transplantation in children was quantitatively tracked in the study by means of TCR repertoire profiling.

Read against the paper, the sample's treatment or condition label means: allogeneic hematopoietic cell transplantation with graft depleted of TCRalphabeta T cells and CD19 B cells. The transplant recipients were children given TCRalphabeta/CD19-depleted allogeneic hematopoietic cell grafts. This clonotype was detected ten times or more. What antigen it recognizes has not been identified. Qualities for individual bases were not recorded, and no much larger clone is one base off. The library was prepared using PCR. The instrument given in TCRdb is Illumina HiSeq 2500. TCR library preparation used molecular barcoding, with unique molecular identifiers applied to normalize quantification of the TCRbeta repertoire. The public reads were reprocessed in TCRdb via fastp at Q25 and MiXCR, keeping in-frame beta chains. CDR3 protein sequences are deduplicated, and each keeps its most common genes and DNA. The sample profile shows 130,000 or so distinct CDR3 sequences; about 9.6% of them were found once. The ten largest make up under 30% of the sample.

The research as a whole found: Over subsequent months, a decline in hyperexpanded clone frequencies was noted, and after one year, T-cell counts and TCRbeta diversity were mostly ascribed to newly produced T cells. The high TCRbeta diversity at day 60 in some patients was ascribed to recipient T cells and intrathymic progenitors that had survived conditioning. The apparently early alphabetaT-cell count recovery about two months after transplant was reportedly dependent on only several hundred rapidly expanded clones derived from non-depleted graft cells.

Sequenced here: PBMCs, mostly from graft donor cells, sampled 180 days after TCRalphabeta/CD19-depleted stem cell transplant. This clonotype was obtained from a girl younger than two who had a stem cell transplant for combined immunodeficiency, so the T cells may come from the graft donor.

The CDR3 region has the sequence CSARDKGVGYTF. The base sequence is TGCAGTGCTAGAGATAAAGGGGTTGGCTACACCTTC. The chain links TRBV20-1 with TRBJ1-2; a weak D assignment points to TRBD1 (5 bases agree). The V end loses 0 bases and the J end loses 7 bases, and a stretch of 9 bases separates them. Inclusive of the bounding cysteine and phenylalanine, the CDR3 is 12 residues long. Only CDR3 DNA is held: 36 bases, read in frame from base 1. The germline V gene (reference sequence) specifies DFQATT as CDR1 and SNEGSKA as CDR2.